Sequencing of this TCR beta chain was carried out in a study of Ad26.COV2.S vaccination and SARS-CoV-2 variants. On the study more broadly: A COV1001 Ad26.COV2.S trial-arm participant provided the sample. Ad26.COV2.S, an intramuscular injection, was given once or twice 56 days apart.

This clone has only one observation. Treatment given: around 19 received Ad26.COV2.S at low or high dose, single or two shots; about 5 received placebo; per-sample allocation not given. Day 63 after the first injection of vaccine or placebo was the sampling time. Whoever gave the sample was an adult aged 18-55 years in Boston. Here immunoSEQ multiplex PCR was the method, and the copy in TCRdb shows in-frame clones only, minus some. The sample lists about 400,000 clones, about 92% occurring once. From germline, CDR1 is SGHKS and CDR2 YYEKEE (reference sequence). J lost 5 bases, V lost 3 bases, and 8 bases had no gene match. The length of the CDR3 is 15 residues.

This receptor was taken from a person aged 18-65 years who received the Ad26.COV2.S COVID-19 vaccine or a placebo. The sequencing here drew on peripheral blood, taken in a trial of Ad26.COV2.S vaccine versus placebo. This chain uses TRBV5-5 with TRBJ2-3, with 8 bases matching TRBD1. CDR3 nucleotides: TGTGCCAGCAGCTGGGGGCAGGGGGCTGGAGATACGCAGTATTTT. Protein sequence: CASSWGQGAGDTQYF.